Each of the 30 T cell receptor beta chains below was sequenced from the same sample in a study of cytomegalovirus exposure and HLA in healthy donors. This PCR relied on a set of 60 Vbeta primers and 13 Jbeta primers. Sequenced by immunoSEQ multiplex PCR; TCRdb stores in-frame clones only, minus some. The table records 100,000 to 150,000 clones, approximately 17% of them present only once. What was sequenced was PBMCs. The receptor set was obtained from a female donor in good health and CMV-seropositive.

The V call is TRBV10-3, the J call TRBJ1-5; perhaps TRBD1 as D (6 bases). V lost 0 bases and J lost 1, with 10 bases in between. The CDR3 totals 16 residues. Germline values: CDR1 ENHRY, CDR2 SYGVKD. Written as DNA, the CDR3 is TGTGCCATCAGTGAGTCGCGGGGGGCGAGCAATCAGCCCCAGCATTTT. Residues: CAISESRGASNQPQHF.

The chain joins TRBV6-5 to TRBJ1-2; the D gene is possibly TRBD1 (6 bases). This CDR3 has 15 amino acids. V was cut by 4 bases and J by 4 bases, with 16 bases left in between. Germline V CDR1 and CDR2: MNHEY, SVGAGI. CDR3 region: CASSSRTVALYGYTF. CDR3 nucleotide sequence: TGTGCCAGCAGTTCCCGGACAGTCGCTCTCTATGGCTACACCTTC.

As DNA, the CDR3 is TGCGCCAGCAGTGAAGGCGCTAGCGGGGTTTACGAGCAGTACTTC. Its translation is CASSEGASGVYEQYF. The V and J genes are TRBV10-1 and TRBJ2-7, with 9 bases lining up with TRBD2. The CDR3 runs 15 residues. Germline V CDR1 and CDR2: WNHNN, SYGVQD (reference sequence). The trim removed 3 bases at V and 4 bases at J, leaving 7 bases unmatched.

The chain has TRBV15 and TRBJ1-2; TRBD1 matches at 8 bases. Germline V gives CDR1 LNHNV, CDR2 YYDKDF (reference sequence). This CDR3 region has 13 residues. J gave up 10 bases and V 0 bases, and 4 bases lay outside the gene matches. This CDR3 reads CATSRDRTGSYTF. CDR3 nucleotide sequence: TGTGCCACCAGCAGAGATCGGACAGGGTCCTACACCTTC. Using reference TRBV15 and TRBJ1-2 for the parts outside the CDR3, the full variable domain is DAMVIQNPRYQVTQFGKPVTLSCSQTLNHNVMYWYQQKSSQAPKLLFHYYDKDFNNEADTPDNFQSRRPNTSFCFLDIRSPGLGDTAMYLCATSRDRTGSYTFGSGTRLTVV.

This clone has more than one count but fewer than ten. The gene calls are TRBV25-1 and TRBJ2-3, with 11 nucleotides matching TRBD2. The CDR3 is 16 residues long. The trim removed 5 bases at V and 3 bases at J, leaving 7 bases unmatched. Germline V CDR1 and CDR2: MGHDK, SYGVNS. The CDR3 region has the DNA TGTGCCAGCAGTACCGGGACTAGCGGAGATACAGATACGCAGTATTTT. It yields the protein CASSTGTSGDTDTQYF.

The chain couples TRBV19 to TRBJ2-3; D unresolved. The length of the CDR3 is 15 residues. Germline V gene lookup returns CDR1 LNHDA and CDR2 SQIVND (reference sequence). Deletions cut 1 base from V and 6 bases from J, with 14 bases between. The CDR3 spells CASSIVPDLSDTQYF. CDR3 in DNA: TGTGCCAGTAGTATAGTACCCGACTTGTCGGATACGCAGTATTTT.

The chain combines TRBV18 with TRBJ2-3; no firm D call. The CDR3 has 11 amino acids. V lost 3 bases to trimming and J lost 6 bases, with 4 bases between them. Germline V gene sequence: CDR1 KGHSH, CDR2 LQKENI. CDR3 nucleotides: TGTGCCAGCTCACCCCTTGATACGCAGTATTTT. This codes for CASSPLDTQYF.

The rearrangement uses TRBV7-6 and TRBJ2-1; the match to TRBD2 covers 12 bases. Germline CDR1 and CDR2: SGHVS and FNYEAQ. Trimming at V came to 5 bases and at J to 8 bases, leaving 13 bases not matched to a gene. The CDR3 totals 17 residues. CDR3: CASSPSLTSGSWYEQFF. CDR3 nucleotides: TGTGCCAGCAGCCCCAGTCTGACTAGCGGGAGTTGGTATGAGCAGTTCTTC.

The J gene is TRBJ2-7, the V gene TRBV5-4; 14 bases are shared with TRBD2. V lost 4 bases, J lost 4 bases, and 7 bases stayed unmatched. There are 16 residues in the CDR3. CDR1 SGHNT and CDR2 YYREEE come from the germline V gene (reference sequence). The CDR3 protein is CASSPGTSGSGYEQYF. The CDR3 coding sequence is TGTGCCAGCAGCCCCGGGACTAGCGGGAGTGGGTACGAGCAGTACTTC.

Only a few counts were recorded for this clone. V is TRBV23-1 and J is TRBJ2-7; D is perhaps TRBD1 (5 bases). Being an ORF, TRBV23-1 has a function that is uncertain. V was shortened by 0 bases and J by 3 bases, with 15 bases between the two germline ends. The CDR3 spans 16 residues. The CDR3 nucleotides are TGCGCCAGCAGTCAATCCCCCGGGCAGGGTCACTACGAGCAGTACTTC. Residues: CASSQSPGQGHYEQYF.

The chain has TRBV6-5 and TRBJ1-6; D is uncertain. Trimming removed 6 bases from V and 4 bases from J, with 10 bases in between. Looked up from germline, CDR1 is MNHEY and CDR2 is SVGAGI. The CDR3 loop spans 14 amino acids. The CDR3 coding sequence is TGTGCCAGCAGAGGAGGACGGTATAATTCACCCCTCCACTTT. Protein product: CASRGGRYNSPLHF.

The chain is built from TRBV4-3 and TRBJ1-1; D is perhaps TRBD1 (5 bases). The CDR3 extends over 14 amino acids. V shed 0 bases and J shed 1 base, with 6 bases lying between them. CDR1 is LGHNA and CDR2 is YSLEER in the germline V gene. The CDR3 region is CASSQDRENTEAFF. CDR3 nucleotides: TGCGCCAGCAGCCAAGACAGGGAGAACACTGAAGCTTTCTTT.

This clone was counted only a few times. This rearrangement joins TRBV11-2 to TRBJ2-1, with 10 bases identical to TRBD2. The V gene's germline CDR1 is SGHAT and CDR2 FQNNGV. V trimming: 5 bases; J trimming: 4 bases; junction bases outside the gene matches: 8. The CDR3 consists of 16 residues. CDR3 DNA sequence: TGTGCCAGCAGCGCGCTTAGCGGGGGGCTTTACAATGAGCAGTTCTTC. Its translation: CASSALSGGLYNEQFF.

This clone has more than one count but fewer than ten. The chain joins TRBV7-8 to TRBJ2-7; 8 bases are shared with TRBD1. This CDR3 has 13 residues. Germline assignment: CDR1 SGHVS and CDR2 FQNEAQ. V dropped 7 bases and J dropped 3; count of bases not matched to a gene: 5. Here the CDR3 reads CASNPGQGYEQYF. The CDR3 DNA follows: TGTGCCAGCAACCCAGGACAGGGCTACGAGCAGTACTTC.

This clone has just a few counts. The chain carries TRBV7-8 and TRBJ2-7; 8 nucleotides align to TRBD1. This CDR3 comprises 15 residues. The ends lost 5 bases at V and 2 bases at J; junction bases unmatched: 8. From germline, CDR1 is SGHVS and CDR2 FQNEAQ. CDR3 sequence reads: CASSVRQGTTYEQYF. The CDR3 region has the DNA TGTGCCAGCAGCGTAAGACAGGGGACGACCTACGAGCAGTACTTC.

The genes are TRBV6-1 and TRBJ2-3; D perhaps matches TRBD2 (7 bases). Germline V lookup: CDR1 MNHNS, CDR2 SASEGT. The CDR3 runs to 14 residues. Trimming took 3 bases from V and 5 from J, leaving 12 bases between them. The CDR3 region has the DNA TGTGCCAGCAGTGAGGGGGGGGCGAGAGATACGCAGTATTTT. Its translation is CASSEGGARDTQYF.

This clone was observed a handful of times. The chain links TRBV19 to TRBJ1-5; maybe TRBD1 (5 bases). CDR3 length: 13 amino acids. V shed 5 bases and J shed 3 bases, with 8 bases lying between them. The germline V gene encodes CDR1 LNHDA and CDR2 SQIVND (reference sequence). As DNA, the CDR3 is TGTGCCAGTAGTGGGGGGAACAATCAGCCCCAGCATTTT. Protein sequence: CASSGGNNQPQHF.

The gene calls are TRBV7-9 and TRBJ2-1, with 8 bases matching TRBD2. CDR3 size: 15 residues. CDR1 and CDR2 from the germline V gene are SEHNR and FQNEAQ (reference sequence). J lost 4 bases, V lost 6 bases, and 8 bases had no gene match. In DNA form, the CDR3 reads TGTGCCAGCAGGGGGCCTTTAGCGGGATACAATGAGCAGTTCTTC. Translated, it gives CASRGPLAGYNEQFF.

The rearrangement joins TRBV2 to TRBJ1-6; possibly TRBD1 for D (5 bases). The CDR3 runs 15 residues. CDR1 is SNHLY, CDR2 FYNNEI, per germline. V dropped 0 bases and J dropped 6 bases, with 9 bases sitting between them. This CDR3 is CASSEAGVLNSPLHF. DNA for the CDR3: TGTGCCAGCAGTGAAGCAGGGGTACTTAATTCACCCCTCCACTTT.

The V gene is TRBV12-5, the J gene TRBJ2-7; TRBD1 is a possible D gene (6 bases). Germline CDR1 reads LGHNT; CDR2 reads FRNRAP. V was trimmed by 1 base and J by 0 bases, leaving 7 bases between them. There are 14 residues in the CDR3. CDR3 protein: CASGLGTVSYEQYF. The CDR3 nucleotides read TGTGCTAGTGGTTTGGGGACAGTCTCCTACGAGCAGTACTTC.

The chain's CDR3 is CASSLLADLRDEQFF. In DNA, the CDR3 is TGTGCCAGCAGTCTACTAGCGGACCTCCGAGATGAGCAGTTCTTC. J is TRBJ2-1 and V is TRBV6-6; TRBD2 agrees at 8 bases. Germline assignment: CDR1 MNHNY and CDR2 SVGAGI (reference sequence). The CDR3 consists of 15 residues. Trimming took 5 bases from V and 8 from J; bases not matched to a gene: 11.

This clone showed up just a few times. The chain employs TRBV9 and TRBJ1-1, with a tentative D call TRBD1 (6 bases). The CDR3 is 14 amino acids. CDR1 is SGDLS, CDR2 YYNGEE, per germline. V lost 5 bases, J lost 4 bases, and 15 bases lay in between. The CDR3 loop is CASRKQQGSTEAFF. For the CDR3, the DNA is TGTGCCAGCAGGAAACAACAGGGATCCACTGAAGCTTTCTTT.

The genes are TRBV2 and TRBJ1-5, with 7 bases lining up with TRBD1. Germline-derived CDR1 and CDR2 are SNHLY and FYNNEI. J lost 6 bases, V lost 8 bases, and 7 bases had no gene match. The CDR3 length is 13 residues. The CDR3 coding sequence is TGTGCCAGCCTGACAGGGTTGGGTCAGCCCCAGCATTTT. Translated: CASLTGLGQPQHF.

CDR3 coding DNA: TGTGCCAGCAGTTACTCGATAGCGGGAGAGTCCTACGAGCAGTACTTC. Its protein is CASSYSIAGESYEQYF. The rearrangement joins TRBV6-5 to TRBJ2-7; 9 bases fit TRBD2. The V gene's germline CDR1 is MNHEY and CDR2 SVGAGI. The CDR3 totals 16 residues. V lost 0 bases to trimming and J lost 1 base; unmatched junction nucleotides: 4.

V and J are TRBV19 and TRBJ2-2; D uncertain. The CDR3 is made up of 14 amino acids. V shed 2 bases and J shed 4 bases, with 8 bases lying between them. Germline V gives CDR1 LNHDA, CDR2 SQIVND (reference sequence). The CDR3, as DNA: TGTGCCAGTAGTATACAGGCGTTCACCGGGGAGCTGTTTTTT. This gives the protein CASSIQAFTGELFF. Full variable domain (outside the CDR3, taken from reference TRBV19 and TRBJ2-2): DGGITQSPKYLFRKEGQNVTLSCEQNLNHDAMYWYRQDPGQGLRLIYYSQIVNDFQKGDIAEGYSVSREKKESFPLTVTSAQKNPTAFYLCASSIQAFTGELFFGEGSRLTVL.

This clone was picked up a small number of times. The rearrangement links TRBV30 to TRBJ2-7; a weak D match, TRBD2 (5 bases). Trimming left V 3 bases short and J 3 bases short, with 18 bases between. The CDR3 has 15 residues. The germline V gene encodes CDR1 GTSNPN and CDR2 SVGIG (reference sequence). The CDR3 region has the DNA TGTGCCTGGAGCTACCTAGAGCGGAGGATCTACGAGCAGTACTTC. This sequence encodes CAWSYLERRIYEQYF.

V gene TRBV30 combines with J gene TRBJ2-7, with D maybe TRBD1 (6 bases). The CDR3 spans 14 residues. The V end lost 3 bases, the J end lost 3 bases, and 15 bases lay between the germline ends. Germline loops: CDR1 GTSNPN, CDR2 SVGIG (reference sequence). In nucleotides, the CDR3 is TGTGCCTGGAGCCCCCTCCTAGGGGGCTACGAGCAGTACTTC. It yields the protein CAWSPLLGGYEQYF.

This chain uses TRBV6-6 with TRBJ1-2; TRBD1 aligns across 7 bases. The CDR3 length is 13 residues. Germline V CDR1 and CDR2: MNHNY, SVGAGI (reference sequence). V dropped 6 bases and J dropped 4; count of bases not matched to a gene: 5. The CDR3: CASSSSGGYGYTF. CDR3 DNA: TGTGCCAGCAGCTCGTCAGGGGGCTATGGCTACACCTTC.

The V and J genes are TRBV14 and TRBJ1-2; TRBD1 matches 7 bases. Germline lookup yields CDR1 SGHDN and CDR2 FVKESK. The junction had 8 bases not matched to a gene; V was cut back by 2 bases and J by 2 bases. The CDR3 is 16 residues long. The DNA of the CDR3 is TGTGCCAGCAGCCAAAGTTCCGGGACAGAAAACTATGGCTACACCTTC. Translation gives CASSQSSGTENYGYTF.

The sample holds a few counts of this clone. This chain uses TRBV11-2 with TRBJ2-5; no clear D gene. CDR3 size: 11 residues. Germline CDR1 is SGHAT and CDR2 is FQNNGV. Trimming removed 1 base from V and 9 bases from J, with 6 bases in between. CDR3 sequence (DNA): TGTGCCAGCAGCTTAGTAGCCCCCCAGTACTTC. Its protein is CASSLVAPQYF.